This passage covers 5 T cell receptor beta chains from one sample sequenced in a study of T-cell reconstitution after alpha-beta-depleted transplantation in children. During its preparation, the TCRbeta library received unique molecular identifiers. Each CDR3 protein is one row after TCRdb ran MiXCR on the PCR reads. The sample has hundreds of thousands of distinct CDR3 sequences; less than 15% are singletons. The sequencing used PBMCs, collected before TCRalphabeta/CD19-depleted stem cell transplant. These receptors were obtained from a girl aged 2-9 years with congenital amegakaryocytic thrombocytopenia, due to receive a stem cell transplant.

V and J are TRBV30 and TRBJ2-5; D is perhaps TRBD2 (5 bases). The germline V gene encodes CDR1 GTSNPN and CDR2 SVGIG (reference sequence). V lost 2 bases, J lost 4 bases, and 14 bases lay in between. The CDR3 contains 14 residues. CDR3 in amino acids: CAWSPRLARETQYF. CDR3 sequence (DNA): TGTGCCTGGAGTCCCCGGCTAGCAAGAGAGACCCAGTACTTC.

The rearrangement links TRBV19 to TRBJ2-7; possibly TRBD1 or TRBD2 for D (5 bases each). With 6 bases removed from V and 0 bases from J, the gap between germline ends came to 15 bases. CDR1 is LNHDA, CDR2 SQIVND, per germline (reference sequence). The CDR3 contains 15 residues. The CDR3 DNA sequence: TGTGCCAGTAGGGGCACCGGGACGAGCTCCTACGAGCAGTACTTC. Encoded protein: CASRGTGTSSYEQYF. The variable domain in full, with the rest retrieved from reference TRBV19 and TRBJ2-7, is DGGITQSPKYLFRKEGQNVTLSCEQNLNHDAMYWYRQDPGQGLRLIYYSQIVNDFQKGDIAEGYSVSREKKESFPLTVTSAQKNPTAFYLCASRGTGTSSYEQYFGPGTRLTVT.

This clonotype was seen repeatedly, ten times or more. This chain connects TRBV20-1 to TRBJ2-7; 8 bases map to TRBD2. V shed 5 bases, J shed 4 bases, and the junction held 7 bases outside the gene matches. The V gene's germline CDR1 is DFQATT and CDR2 SNEGSKA (reference sequence). The CDR3 covers 13 residues. CDR3 amino acids: CSAYESGSYEQYF. For the CDR3, the DNA is TGCAGTGCTTACGAAAGCGGGAGTTACGAGCAGTACTTC.

Many counts were recorded for this clonotype. This sequence joins TRBV27 and TRBJ2-7; 7 bases line up with TRBD2. The CDR3 sequence is 14 residues long. Germline values: CDR1 MNHEY, CDR2 SMNVEV (reference sequence). V dropped 3 bases and J dropped 1; count of bases not matched to a gene: 3. CDR3 in amino acids: CASSFRRESYEQYF. The CDR3 DNA follows: TGTGCCAGCAGTTTTAGGCGGGAGTCCTACGAGCAGTACTTC.

This clonotype was observed at least ten times. The V gene is TRBV9, the J gene TRBJ1-6, with 7 bases that match TRBD1. CDR1 and CDR2 (germline): SGDLS, YYNGEE. CDR3 length: 16 residues. Germline trimming cut 5 bases from V and 4 bases from J; bases unmatched to any gene: 9. DNA for the CDR3: TGTGCCAGCAGAGACGACAGGGTAGATTATAATTCACCCCTCCACTTT. This codes for CASRDDRVDYNSPLHF. The whole variable domain, remainder taken from reference TRBV9 and TRBJ1-6, is DSGVTQTPKHLITATGQRVTLRCSPRSGDLSVYWYQQSLDQGLQFLIQYYNGEERAKGNILERFSAQQFPDLHSELNLSSLELGDSALYFCASRDDRVDYNSPLHFGNGTRLTVT.